This T cell receptor (beta chain) was sequenced during a study of shared clonotypes between healthy human individuals. The germline V and J ends were trimmed by 5 bases and 1 base, with 14 bases remaining between them. Per germline, CDR1 MDHEN and CDR2 SYDVKM. The CDR3 loop spans 15 amino acids. Concerning this clone itself: The antigen is undetermined.

Study findings and constraints: Rarefaction showed that sequencing of sorted subsets was incomplete (despite large depth).

Genomic DNA of each subset was evenly split across several immunoSEQ plates. Original analysis: As immunoSEQ supplied junction-only sequences (without quality scores), filtering differed. Assay: immunoSEQ multiplex PCR; the TCRdb copy retains only in-frame clones and omits some. D and trimming come from the DNA, and the V and J calls and clone size come from that table. The table lists 600,000 or so clones, 95% to 98% of them singletons, with approximately 0.33% in the top ten. Naive CD8 cells lacked CD45RO, underwent positive selection for CCR7 and left out terminally differentiated effector memory CD45RA+ cells. Every one of the donors was a Caucasian adult that lived in Nashville, Tennessee.

This chain uses TRBV28 with TRBJ1-2, with D uncertain. This TCR was sampled from a man aged 25 to 45 in good health. Sequencing was carried out using naive CD8+ T cells sorted from blood. The CDR3 bases are TGTGCCAGCAGTCTACCCAGGAGCGATAACTATGGCTACACCTTC. This sequence encodes CASSLPRSDNYGYTF.